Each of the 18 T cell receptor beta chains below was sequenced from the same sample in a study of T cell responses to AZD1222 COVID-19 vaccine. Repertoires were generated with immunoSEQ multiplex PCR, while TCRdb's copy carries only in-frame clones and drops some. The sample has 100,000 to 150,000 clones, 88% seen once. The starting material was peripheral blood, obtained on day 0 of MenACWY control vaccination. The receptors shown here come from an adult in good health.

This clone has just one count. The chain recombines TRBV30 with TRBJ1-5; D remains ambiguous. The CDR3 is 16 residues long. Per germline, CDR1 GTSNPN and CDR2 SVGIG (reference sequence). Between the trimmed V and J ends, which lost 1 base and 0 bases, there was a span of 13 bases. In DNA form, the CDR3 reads TGTGCCTGGAGTGAGGGCTCAGCATATAGCAATCAGCCCCAGCATTTT. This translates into CAWSEGSAYSNQPQHF.

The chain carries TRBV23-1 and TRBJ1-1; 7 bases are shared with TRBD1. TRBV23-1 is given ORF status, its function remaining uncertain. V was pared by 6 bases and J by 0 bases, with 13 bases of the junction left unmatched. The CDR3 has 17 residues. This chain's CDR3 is CASSLSAGGIMNTEAFF. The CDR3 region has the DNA TGCGCCAGCAGCCTCTCGGCAGGGGGGATCATGAACACTGAAGCTTTCTTT.

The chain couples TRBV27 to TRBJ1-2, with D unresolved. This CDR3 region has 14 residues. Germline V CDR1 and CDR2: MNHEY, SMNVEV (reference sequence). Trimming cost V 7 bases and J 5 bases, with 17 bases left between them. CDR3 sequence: CASTGRAPPYGYTF. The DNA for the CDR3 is TGTGCCAGCACCGGCCGGGCCCCCCCGTATGGCTACACCTTC.

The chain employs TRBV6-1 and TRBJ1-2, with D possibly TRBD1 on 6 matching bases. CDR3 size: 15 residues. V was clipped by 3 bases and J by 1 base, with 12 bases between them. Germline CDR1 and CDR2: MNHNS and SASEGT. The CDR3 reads CASSETGLINYGYTF. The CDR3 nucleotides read TGTGCCAGCAGTGAGACAGGCCTAATTAACTATGGCTACACCTTC.

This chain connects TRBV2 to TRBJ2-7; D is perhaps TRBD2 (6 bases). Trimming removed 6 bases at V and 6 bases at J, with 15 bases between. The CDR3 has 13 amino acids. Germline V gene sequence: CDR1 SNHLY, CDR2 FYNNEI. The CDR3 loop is CASSELRRGEQYF. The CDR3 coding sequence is TGTGCCAGCAGCGAGCTTAGGAGGGGCGAGCAGTACTTC.

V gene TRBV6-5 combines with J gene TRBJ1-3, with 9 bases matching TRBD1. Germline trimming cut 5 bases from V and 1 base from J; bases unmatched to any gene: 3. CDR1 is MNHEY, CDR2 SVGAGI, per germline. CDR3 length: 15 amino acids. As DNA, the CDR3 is TGTGCCAGCAGTCTACAGGGGGCGTCTGGAAACACCATATATTTT. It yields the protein CASSLQGASGNTIYF.

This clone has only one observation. The CDR3 DNA reads TGCGCCAGCAGCTTGGGTGGGACTAGCACCCAAAAGCAGTTCTTC. It is translated as CASSLGGTSTQKQFF. The V call is TRBV5-1, the J call TRBJ2-1; 9 positions match TRBD2. The ends lost 0 bases at V and 11 bases at J; junction bases unmatched: 9. Germline V gives CDR1 SGHRS, CDR2 YFSETQ. This CDR3 is 15 amino acids long.

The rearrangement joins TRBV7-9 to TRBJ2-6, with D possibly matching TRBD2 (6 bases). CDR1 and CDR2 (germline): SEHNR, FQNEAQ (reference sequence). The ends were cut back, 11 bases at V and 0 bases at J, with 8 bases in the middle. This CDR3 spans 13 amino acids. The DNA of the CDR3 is TGTGCCGCGGGGCCCTCTGGGGCCAACGTCCTGACTTTC. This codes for CAAGPSGANVLTF.

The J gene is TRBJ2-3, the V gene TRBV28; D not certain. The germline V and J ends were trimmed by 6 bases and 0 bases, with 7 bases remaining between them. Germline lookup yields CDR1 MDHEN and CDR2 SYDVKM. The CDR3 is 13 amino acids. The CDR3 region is CASSIGSTDTQYF. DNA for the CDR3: TGTGCCAGCAGCATCGGGAGCACAGATACGCAGTATTTT.

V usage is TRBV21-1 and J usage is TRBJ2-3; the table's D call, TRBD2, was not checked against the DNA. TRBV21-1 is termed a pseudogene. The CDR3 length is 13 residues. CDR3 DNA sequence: TGTGCCAGCAGCAAAGGGGGGGGAGATACGCAGTATTTT. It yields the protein CASSKGGGDTQYF.

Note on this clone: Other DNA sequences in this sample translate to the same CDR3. In DNA form, the CDR3 reads TGTGCCAGCAGTGAATTCTACGAGCAGTACTTC. Protein: CASSEFYEQYF. The V gene is TRBV6-1, the J gene TRBJ2-7; D is unresolved. The CDR3 is 11 amino acids. Trimming removed 2 bases from V and 3 bases from J, with 2 bases in between. Per the germline V gene, CDR1 is MNHNS and CDR2 is SASEGT.

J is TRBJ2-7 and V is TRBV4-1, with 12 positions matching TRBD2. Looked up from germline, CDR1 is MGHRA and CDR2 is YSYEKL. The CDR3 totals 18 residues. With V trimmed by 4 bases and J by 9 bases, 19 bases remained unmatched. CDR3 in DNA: TGCGCCAGCAGCCGGGAACCCCCCTCGACTAGCGGGAGAGGGGGGCAGTACTTC. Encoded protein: CASSREPPSTSGRGGQYF.

This CDR3 is CASSLDRGTDTQYF. The CDR3, as DNA: TGTGCCAGCAGCTTGGATCGCGGCACAGATACGCAGTATTTT. This chain links TRBV5-8 with TRBJ2-3; D not certain. This CDR3 spans 14 amino acids. Germline lookup yields CDR1 SGHTS and CDR2 YDEGEE. Trimming stripped 0 bases from V and 1 base from J, with 6 bases between.

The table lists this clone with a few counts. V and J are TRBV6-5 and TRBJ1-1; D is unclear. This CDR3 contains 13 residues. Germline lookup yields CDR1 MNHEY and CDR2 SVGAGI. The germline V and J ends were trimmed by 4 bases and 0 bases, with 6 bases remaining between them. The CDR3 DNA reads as TGTGCCAGCAGTTCAATAATGAACACTGAAGCTTTCTTT. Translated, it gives CASSSIMNTEAFF.

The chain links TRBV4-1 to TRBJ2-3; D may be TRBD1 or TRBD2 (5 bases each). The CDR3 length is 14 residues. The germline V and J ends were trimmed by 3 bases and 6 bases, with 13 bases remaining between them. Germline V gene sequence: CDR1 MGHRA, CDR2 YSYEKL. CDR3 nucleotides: TGCGCCAGCAGCCAGGCTACCGGGACGGATACGCAGTATTTT. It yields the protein CASSQATGTDTQYF.

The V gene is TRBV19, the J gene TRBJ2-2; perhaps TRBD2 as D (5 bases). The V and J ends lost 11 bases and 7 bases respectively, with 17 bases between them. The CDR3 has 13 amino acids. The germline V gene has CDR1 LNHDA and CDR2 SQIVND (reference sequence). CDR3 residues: CAGSRGTGGELFF. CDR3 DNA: TGTGCCGGAAGCCGGGGAACGGGCGGGGAGCTGTTTTTT.

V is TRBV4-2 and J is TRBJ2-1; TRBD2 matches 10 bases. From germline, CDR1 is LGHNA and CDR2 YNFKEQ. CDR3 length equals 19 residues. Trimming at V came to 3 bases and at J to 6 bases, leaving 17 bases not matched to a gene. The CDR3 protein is CASSQLDHGLSGRGNEQFF. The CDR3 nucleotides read TGTGCCAGCAGCCAGTTGGATCATGGACTAAGCGGGAGGGGCAATGAGCAGTTCTTC.

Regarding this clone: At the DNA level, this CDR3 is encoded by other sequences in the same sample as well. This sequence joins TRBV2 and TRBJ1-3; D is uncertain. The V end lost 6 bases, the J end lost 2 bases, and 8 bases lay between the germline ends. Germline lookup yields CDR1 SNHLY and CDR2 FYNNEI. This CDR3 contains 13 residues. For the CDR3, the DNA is TGTGCCAGCAGGCAGGCCCCTGGAAACACCATATATTTT. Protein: CASRQAPGNTIYF.